The 24 T cell receptor beta chains reported below all come from one sample, sequenced in a study of identifying expanded T cells in peripheral blood. Clones were sequenced by immunoSEQ multiplex PCR, and TCRdb holds only the in-frame ones, with some missing. This table holds about 130,000 clones, 65% to 90% found once. What was sequenced was blood. The receptors here all came from a person aged 18 to 70 in good health.

The V and J genes are TRBV9 and TRBJ1-2; D is perhaps TRBD1 (5 bases). Deletions cut 2 bases from V and 6 bases from J, with 14 bases between. Germline CDR1 is SGDLS and CDR2 is YYNGEE. The CDR3 runs to 14 residues. This CDR3 is CASSVEGLGHGYTF. CDR3 DNA: TGTGCCAGCAGCGTGGAGGGGCTGGGGCATGGCTACACCTTC.

The CDR3 nucleotides are TGCGCCAGCAGCCACAGACAAGAGACCCAGTACTTC. It yields the protein CASSHRQETQYF. The chain links TRBV4-1 to TRBJ2-5; D call uncertain. CDR3 length: 12 amino acids. In germline, CDR1 is MGHRA, CDR2 YSYEKL. The V end lost 3 bases, the J end lost 2 bases, and 4 bases lay between the germline ends.

Of note for this clone: The junction and the germline gene differ at one end; a read error may be behind it. The CDR3 bases are TGTACCAGCAGCTTACAACAAGGGTACAGCGAGCAGTACTTC. Its translation: CTSSLQQGYSEQYF. The V gene is TRBV7-9, the J gene TRBJ2-7; D is unresolved. This CDR3 contains 14 residues. Germline V gene lookup returns CDR1 SEHNR and CDR2 FQNEAQ (reference sequence).

The rearrangement uses TRBV13 and TRBJ2-3, with 7 positions matching TRBD2. This CDR3 comprises 15 residues. J gave up 1 base and V 6 bases, and 7 bases lay outside the gene matches. Germline CDR1 reads PRHDT; CDR2 reads FYEKMQ (reference sequence). The CDR3 loop reads CASSYLADRTDTQYF. CDR3 coding DNA: TGTGCCAGCAGTTACCTAGCGGACCGCACAGATACGCAGTATTTT. The variable domain in full, completed from reference TRBV13 and TRBJ2-3, reads AAGVIQSPRHLIKEKRETATLKCYPIPRHDTVYWYQQGPGQDPQFLISFYEKMQSDKGSIPDRFSAQQFSDYHSELNMSSLELGDSALYFCASSYLADRTDTQYFGPGTRLTVL.

The J gene is TRBJ1-1, the V gene TRBV18; 10 positions agree with TRBD1. V was clipped by 3 bases and J by 2 bases; unmatched bases: 6. The CDR3 loop spans 16 amino acids. Germline V lookup: CDR1 KGHSH, CDR2 LQKENI. In DNA form, the CDR3 reads TGTGCCAGCTCACCCGGACAGGGGGGCCTAAACACTGAAGCTTTCTTT. Encoded protein: CASSPGQGGLNTEAFF.

The chain joins TRBV5-1 to TRBJ1-3; D is unresolved. The germline gives CDR1 SGHRS, CDR2 YFSETQ. This CDR3 has 16 residues. V lost 4 bases, J lost 2 bases, and 16 bases lay in between. The CDR3 here is CASSMSSDTAGNTIYF. The CDR3 nucleotides read TGCGCCAGCAGCATGTCCTCCGATACCGCTGGAAACACCATATATTTT.

This chain joins TRBV18 and TRBJ1-5; maybe TRBD1 (5 bases). Trimming pared 0 bases from V and 6 bases from J, leaving 12 bases between. CDR1 and CDR2 (germline): KGHSH, LQKENI. The CDR3 extends over 15 amino acids. The CDR3, as DNA: TGTGCCAGCTCACCACCGGGCAGGGTGGGTCAGCCCCAGCATTTT. It codes for CASSPPGRVGQPQHF. Looking up the rest from reference TRBV18 and TRBJ1-5 gives the full variable domain: NAGVMQNPRHLVRRRGQEARLRCSPMKGHSHVYWYRQLPEEGLKFMVYLQKENIIDESGMPKERFSAEFPKEGPSILRIQQVVRGDSAAYFCASSPPGRVGQPQHFGDGTRLSIL.

A few counts support this clone. The chain has TRBV6-5 and TRBJ1-2; D may be TRBD1 (6 bases). The length of the CDR3 is 12 residues. Germline assignment: CDR1 MNHEY and CDR2 SVGAGI. V shed 6 bases and J shed 8 bases, with 13 bases lying between them. For the CDR3, the DNA is TGTGCCAGCAGCCACAGGGATGAGGGCTACACCTTC. This codes for CASSHRDEGYTF.

This clone appeared once. The chain has TRBV30 and TRBJ2-3, with 7 positions matching TRBD1. J lost 6 bases, V lost 2 bases, and 20 bases had no gene match. CDR1 GTSNPN and CDR2 SVGIG come from the germline V gene (reference sequence). The CDR3 is made up of 18 amino acids. The CDR3 loop reads CAWSTGTGARPVRDTQYF. CDR3 DNA sequence: TGTGCCTGGAGTACCGGAACAGGGGCTCGCCCCGTTAGGGATACGCAGTATTTT.

This clone was seen just once. The chain carries TRBV7-8 and TRBJ2-7; 9 bases line up with TRBD2. There are 17 residues in the CDR3. V was clipped by 2 bases and J by 3 bases; unmatched bases: 11. The germline CDR1 and CDR2 sequences are SGHVS and FQNEAQ. The CDR3 nucleotides are TGTGCCAGCAGCTTAAAGCCTAGCGGGGCCGATAACTACGAGCAGTACTTC. Encoded protein: CASSLKPSGADNYEQYF.

The count of this clone is one. The chain has TRBV19 and TRBJ2-1; the D is unclear. Germline V gene sequence: CDR1 LNHDA, CDR2 SQIVND (reference sequence). This CDR3 has 12 amino acids. Trimming removed 5 bases from V and 6 bases from J, with 8 bases in between. The chain's CDR3 is CASSDQSNEQFF. In DNA form, the CDR3 reads TGTGCCAGTAGTGATCAGTCCAATGAGCAGTTCTTC.

The rearrangement joins TRBV6-4 to TRBJ2-6, with D maybe TRBD2 (5 bases). Germline V CDR1 and CDR2: MRHNA, SNTAGT. The V end was cut by 4 bases, the J end by 4 bases, with 8 bases between. This CDR3 has 14 amino acids. CDR3 loop: CASSVGSGANVLTF. CDR3 nucleotide sequence: TGTGCCAGCAGTGTGGGGAGCGGGGCCAACGTCCTGACTTTC.

This rearrangement joins TRBV9 to TRBJ2-1; D is ambiguous. Trimming removed 0 bases from V and 7 bases from J, with 8 bases in between. The CDR3 runs to 13 residues. Germline V CDR1 and CDR2: SGDLS, YYNGEE. The CDR3 loop reads CASSVGLANEQFF. The DNA of the CDR3 is TGTGCCAGCAGCGTAGGCTTGGCAAATGAGCAGTTCTTC. The entire variable domain, with the rest obtained from reference TRBV9 and TRBJ2-1, is as follows: DSGVTQTPKHLITATGQRVTLRCSPRSGDLSVYWYQQSLDQGLQFLIQYYNGEERAKGNILERFSAQQFPDLHSELNLSSLELGDSALYFCASSVGLANEQFFGPGTRLTVL.

The chain links TRBV28 to TRBJ2-7, with D unresolved. The CDR3 sequence is 15 residues long. V lost 5 bases and J lost 0, with 14 bases in between. Germline lookup yields CDR1 MDHEN and CDR2 SYDVKM. Here the CDR3 DNA reads TGTGCCAGCAGTCCCGTCCCGCCAGGCTCCTACGAGCAGTACTTC. It is translated as CASSPVPPGSYEQYF.

CDR3 DNA sequence: TGCGCCAGCAGCCACTCACCTACCGCAGGGGAGGGTGGAAACACCATATATTTT. It translates to CASSHSPTAGEGGNTIYF. J is TRBJ1-3 and V is TRBV5-1, with D tentatively TRBD1 (6 bases). V lost 4 bases and J lost 3, with 23 bases in between. CDR1 is SGHRS and CDR2 is YFSETQ in the germline V gene. The CDR3 is made up of 18 amino acids.

This chain connects TRBV2 to TRBJ1-1; a weak D match, TRBD1 (6 bases). The CDR3 has 16 residues. Trimming left V 8 bases short and J 7 bases short, with 26 bases between. Germline lookup yields CDR1 SNHLY and CDR2 FYNNEI. The CDR3 DNA reads as TGTGCCAGCCCGACTCCCCTGGGACAACCTACGGGTGAAGCTTTCTTT. Translating gives CASPTPLGQPTGEAFF.

V gene TRBV7-9 combines with J gene TRBJ1-5; D is perhaps TRBD1 (5 bases). Trimming took off 1 base at V and 5 bases at J, with 12 bases between the two ends. The CDR3 length is 15 residues. Germline V gene lookup returns CDR1 SEHNR and CDR2 FQNEAQ (reference sequence). The CDR3 loop is CASSLGQLPDQPQHF. The CDR3 DNA sequence: TGTGCCAGCAGCTTAGGACAGCTACCGGATCAGCCCCAGCATTTT.

This clone occurred many times. In nucleotides, the CDR3 is TGTGCCAGCAGTGACAGCAGTAGCAATCAGCCCCAGCATTTT. Translating it yields CASSDSSSNQPQHF. The genes are TRBV2 and TRBJ1-5; D unresolved. Germline CDR1 reads SNHLY; CDR2 reads FYNNEI. CDR3 size: 14 residues. The V end lost 3 bases, the J end lost 0 bases, and 6 bases lay between the germline ends.

The chain recombines TRBV5-1 with TRBJ2-7; no clear D gene. Germline V gene lookup returns CDR1 SGHRS and CDR2 YFSETQ. Between the trimmed V and J ends, which lost 3 bases and 0 bases, there was a span of 10 bases. The CDR3 loop spans 14 amino acids. The CDR3: CASSWTADSYEQYF. As DNA, the CDR3 is TGCGCCAGCAGCTGGACGGCGGACTCCTACGAGCAGTACTTC.

As concerns this clone: Other DNA sequences in this specimen translate into the identical CDR3. CDR3 amino acids: CASSLDAGRGYGYTF. The CDR3 nucleotides read TGTGCCAGCAGCTTGGACGCAGGGAGAGGGTATGGCTACACCTTC. The chain couples TRBV5-4 to TRBJ1-2; tentative D call: TRBD1 (5 bases). The CDR3 is made up of 15 amino acids. Germline CDR1 reads SGHNT; CDR2 reads YYREEE (reference sequence). V was clipped by 0 bases and J by 5 bases, with 14 bases between them.

The chain recombines TRBV6-5 with TRBJ2-7; D is perhaps TRBD2 (6 bases). V lost 2 bases and J lost 2, with 13 bases in between. The CDR3 has 15 residues. Germline loops: CDR1 MNHEY, CDR2 SVGAGI. The CDR3 DNA follows: TGTGCCAGCAGTTACGACCCTAGCGTGGCCTACGAGCAGTACTTC. Translated: CASSYDPSVAYEQYF.

This clone was counted between two and nine times. This chain uses TRBV6-1 with TRBJ2-2; D perhaps matches TRBD1 (6 bases). This CDR3 comprises 14 residues. The germline V gene has CDR1 MNHNS and CDR2 SASEGT. V was cut by 7 bases and J by 3 bases, with 12 bases left in between. The CDR3 reads CASNSGAYTGELFF. The CDR3 nucleotides read TGTGCCAGCAACTCAGGGGCGTACACCGGGGAGCTGTTTTTT.

V is TRBV7-2 and J is TRBJ1-5; 7 nucleotides line up with TRBD1. Germline CDR1 and CDR2: SGHTA and FQGNSA. This CDR3 is built from 14 residues. The V segment lost 5 bases and the J segment 9 bases; nucleotides outside the gene matches: 10. The CDR3 loop reads CASSRGSGGLPQHF. In DNA, the CDR3 is TGTGCCAGCAGCCGAGGGTCAGGGGGTTTGCCCCAGCATTTT.

This rearrangement joins TRBV4-1 to TRBJ2-2, with 9 bases fitting TRBD2. CDR1 is MGHRA, CDR2 YSYEKL, per germline. V shed 4 bases, J shed 2 bases, and the junction held 8 bases outside the gene matches. The CDR3 totals 17 residues. CDR3 nucleotides: TGCGCCAGCAGCCCAAAAGGCGGGACTAGCAACACCGGGGAGCTGTTTTTT. The encoded protein is CASSPKGGTSNTGELFF.